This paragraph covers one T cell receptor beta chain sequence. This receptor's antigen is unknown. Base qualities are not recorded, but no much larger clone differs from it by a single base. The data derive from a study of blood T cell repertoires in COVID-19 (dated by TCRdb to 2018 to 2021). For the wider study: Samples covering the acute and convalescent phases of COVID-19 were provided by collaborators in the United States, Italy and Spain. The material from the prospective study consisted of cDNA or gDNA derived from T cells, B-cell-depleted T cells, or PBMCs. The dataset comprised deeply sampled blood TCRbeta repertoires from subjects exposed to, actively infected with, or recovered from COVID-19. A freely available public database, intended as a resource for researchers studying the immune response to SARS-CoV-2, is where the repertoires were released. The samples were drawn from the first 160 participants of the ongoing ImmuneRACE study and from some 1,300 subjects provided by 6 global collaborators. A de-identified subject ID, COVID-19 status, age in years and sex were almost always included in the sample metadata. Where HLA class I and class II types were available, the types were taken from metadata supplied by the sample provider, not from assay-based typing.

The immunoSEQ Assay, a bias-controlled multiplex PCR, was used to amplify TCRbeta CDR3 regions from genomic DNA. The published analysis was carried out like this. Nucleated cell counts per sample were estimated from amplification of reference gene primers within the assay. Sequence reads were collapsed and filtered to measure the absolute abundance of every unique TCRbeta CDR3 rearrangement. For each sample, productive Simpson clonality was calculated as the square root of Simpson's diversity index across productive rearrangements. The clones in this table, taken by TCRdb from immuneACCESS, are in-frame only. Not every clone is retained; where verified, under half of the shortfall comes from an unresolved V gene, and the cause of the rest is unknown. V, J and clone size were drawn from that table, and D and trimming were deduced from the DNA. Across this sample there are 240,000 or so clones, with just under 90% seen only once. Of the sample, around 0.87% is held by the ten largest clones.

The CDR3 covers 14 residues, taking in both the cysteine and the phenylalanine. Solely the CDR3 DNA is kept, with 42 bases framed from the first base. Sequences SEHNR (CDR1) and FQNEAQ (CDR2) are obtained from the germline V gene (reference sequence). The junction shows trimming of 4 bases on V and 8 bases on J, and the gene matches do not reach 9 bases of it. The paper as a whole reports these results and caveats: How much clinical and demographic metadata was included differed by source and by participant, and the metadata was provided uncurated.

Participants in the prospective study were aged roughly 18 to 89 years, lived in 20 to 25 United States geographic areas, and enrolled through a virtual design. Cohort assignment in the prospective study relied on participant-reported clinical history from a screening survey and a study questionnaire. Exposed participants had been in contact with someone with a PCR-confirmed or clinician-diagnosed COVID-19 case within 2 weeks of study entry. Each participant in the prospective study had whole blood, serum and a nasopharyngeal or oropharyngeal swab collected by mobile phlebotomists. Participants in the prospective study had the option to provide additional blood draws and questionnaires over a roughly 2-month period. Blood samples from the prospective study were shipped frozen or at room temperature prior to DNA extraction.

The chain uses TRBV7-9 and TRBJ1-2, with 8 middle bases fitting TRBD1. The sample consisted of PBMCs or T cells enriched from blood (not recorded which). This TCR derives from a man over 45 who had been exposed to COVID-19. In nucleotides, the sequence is TGTGCCAGCAGCTCCGGACAGGGCCCATACGGCTACACCTTC. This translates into CASSSGQGPYGYTF.